This T cell receptor beta chain was obtained from a study of molecular identifiers for immune sequencing clone quantification (dated by TCRdb to 2017 to 2018). With regard to the full study: For a replicate experiment, the RNA from either approximately 20,000 or 100,000 naive CD8 T cells was divided into five aliquots, and four of those aliquots went on to sequencing. CD8 T cells were used in a methods study to benchmark molecular-identifier clustering-based TCR repertoire sequencing (MIDCIRS) and TCR RNA copy counting. The research as a whole found: Modeling indicated 2.5 to 3.5 TCR RNA copies recovered per cell, compared with 7.5 to 10 by digital PCR, which implies a capture efficiency of around 30%. Clones above 20 RNA copies held over 98% of molecules in CMV-specific effector cells but under 1% in naive cells. Spiked-in Jurkat TCR RNA (about ten copies' worth), which is not part of the donor repertoire, was contained in the naive libraries. Spiked-in Jurkat TCR RNA equivalent to a single cell was reported to be detectable even among over 800,000 naive CD8 T cells. When barcode sub-clustering was omitted, TCR diversity was inflated by chimeric consensus sequences, with chimeras reaching as high as 47%. Highly expanded clone sizes could be underestimated because identical TCR molecules may share a barcode.

This clonotype has at least ten counts. Its antigen remains undetermined. It has no much larger one-base neighbor in the sample; base qualities were not kept. V sheds 6 bases and J sheds 5 bases, leaving 7 bases between their ends. CDR1 and CDR2, looked up from the germline V gene (reference sequence), are MNHNY and SVGAGI. The CDR3 measures 12 amino acids from cysteine to phenylalanine. Here the CDR3 DNA is all that survives: 36 bases in frame from base 1. Libraries were constructed by PCR. TCRdb shows the sequencer as NextSeq 500. Bulk TCR libraries were generated as previously described, with the TCR primers listed in Table S5 used. The Qiagen AllPrep DNA/RNA kit was used to purify total RNA. Before any analysis, reads coming from multiple sequencing runs of the same library were combined into one pool. As for the authors' bioinformatics: Reads were retained only if an exact TCR constant sequence was present, and the retained reads were trimmed to 150 nt and grouped according to their 12-nt molecular barcodes. Within each barcode group, reads were sub-clustered at a 15% Levenshtein threshold, and quality-weighted consensus sequences were built per RNA molecule. Non-functional sequences were filtered out, along with any lower-count sequence sitting one edit away from another sequence. Barcode sub-clusters with fewer than 20% of the maximum read count were removed, based on fitting two negative binomial distributions. TCRdb trimmed the raw reads at Q25, called clones with MiXCR and kept productive beta chains. Rows with a matching CDR3 protein are joined into one entry that keeps the most common DNA and genes. In this record, the V and J calls reflect TCRdb's handling and not the investigators' own analysis. The sample records nearly 650,000 distinct CDR3 sequences, roughly 23% of which are singletons. Clones ranked in the top ten supply about 0.78% of the sample.

Libraries of naive CD8 T cells were generated from about 21,000 to 970,000 sorted cells, with 10%, 30% or 50% of the purified RNA used. Naive CD8 T cells were FACS-sorted as CD8+CD4-CCR7+CD45RA+ on a BD FACSAria II into RLT Plus buffer. To test detection sensitivity, Jurkat RNA equal to ten TCR copies was added to samples of roughly 19,000-1,100,000 naive CD8 T cells. Enrichment of CD8 T cells was done with RosetteSep CD8+ T Cell Enrichment Cocktail plus Ficoll-Paque, and ACK red cell lysis came afterward. Here the chain combines TRBV6-6 and TRBJ1-4; confidence is insufficient to name the D gene. The receptor was derived from a human donor in good health. Some libraries in this study had Jurkat cell RNA spiked in. Sequencing was performed on naive CD8+ T cells from blood, with Jurkat cell RNA spiked in. What the cell subset or site label conveys for this sample: FACS-sorted CD8+CD4-CCR7+CD45RA+ naive T cells. The DNA sequence is as follows: TGTGCCAGCAGGGAGGGCAATGAAAAACTGTTTTTT. Its protein is CASREGNEKLFF.